This entry features one T cell receptor beta chain sequence. Its antigen remains unidentified. These data are taken from a study of T cell responses to AZD1222 COVID-19 vaccine. General study findings and limits: Close to half of all spike-specific TCRs reportedly target regions of the variants that are unmutated. Seropositive at baseline were only a handful of AZD1222 recipients. Donors were largely white British and mainly female; clonal diversity was possibly underestimated.

This CDR3 contains 15 residues. Germline V CDR1 and CDR2: SGHVS, FQNEAQ. V was trimmed by 2 bases and J by 0 bases, leaving 8 bases between them. Method: immunoSEQ multiplex PCR; TCRdb's copy keeps in-frame clones and lacks some. The sample holds 130,000 to 150,000 clones, 90% to 95% seen once. The receptor comes from an adult in good health. The specimen was peripheral blood, collected on day 0 of AZD1222 vaccination. This chain joins TRBV7-8 and TRBJ1-5; D uncertain. The CDR3 bases are TGTGCCAGCAGCTTAAGCGGGAATAGCAATCAGCCCCAGCATTTT. The encoded protein is CASSLSGNSNQPQHF.